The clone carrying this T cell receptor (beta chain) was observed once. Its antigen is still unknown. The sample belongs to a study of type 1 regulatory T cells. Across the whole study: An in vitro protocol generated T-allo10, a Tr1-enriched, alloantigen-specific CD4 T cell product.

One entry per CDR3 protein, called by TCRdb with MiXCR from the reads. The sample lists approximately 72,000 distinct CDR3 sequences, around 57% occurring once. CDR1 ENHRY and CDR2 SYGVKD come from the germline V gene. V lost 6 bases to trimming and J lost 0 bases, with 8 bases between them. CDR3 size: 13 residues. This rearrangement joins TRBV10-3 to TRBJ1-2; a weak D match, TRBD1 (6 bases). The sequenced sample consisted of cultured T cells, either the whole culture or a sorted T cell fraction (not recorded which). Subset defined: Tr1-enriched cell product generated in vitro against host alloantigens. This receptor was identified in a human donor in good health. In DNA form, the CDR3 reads TGTGCCATCAGAGGGACATCTAACTATGGCTACACCTTC. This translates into CAIRGTSNYGYTF.